These 16 T cell receptor beta chains share one sample of origin, sequenced in a study of human T cells and chemical hapten exposure. The time point denotes: healthy volunteer bleed at 2 weeks. The authors' total RNA extraction used unfractionated whole blood. TCRdb analysed the RACE reads with MiXCR anew, one entry per CDR3 protein. The sample has some 50,000 distinct CDR3 sequences, around 4.1% seen once. The sequencing sample was made of whole blood. Receptors were obtained from a female donor in good health. Some clones in this sample may be carry-over from other donors' samples.

This clonotype was seen many times. V gene TRBV7-2 combines with J gene TRBJ1-2; D is ambiguous. CDR1 and CDR2 from the germline V gene are SGHTA and FQGNSA. The CDR3 spans 15 residues. V dropped 0 bases and J dropped 6 bases, with 14 bases sitting between them. In DNA, the CDR3 is TGTGCCAGCAGCTTAGCAACGGGGAGAGGAAATGGCTACACCTTC. This sequence encodes CASSLATGRGNGYTF.

In its sample, this clonotype was seen a few times. The chain is built from TRBV20-1 and TRBJ1-1, with D perhaps TRBD1 (5 bases). V lost 0 bases, J lost 1 base, and 12 bases lay in between. The CDR3 contains 15 residues. Per the germline V gene, CDR1 is DFQATT and CDR2 is SNEGSKA (reference sequence). The CDR3 DNA follows: TGCAGTGCTAGAGATTTCGCAGGGACGAACACTGAAGCTTTCTTT. It encodes CSARDFAGTNTEAFF.

This clonotype has ten or more counts. The CDR3 loop is CASRRGRGKNEKLFF. The CDR3 DNA reads TGTGCCAGCAGGCGAGGGCGGGGCAAAAATGAAAAACTGTTTTTT. The gene calls are TRBV6-5 and TRBJ1-4, with a tentative D call TRBD1 (5 bases). V lost 6 bases and J 5 bases, leaving 16 bases between the germline ends. Germline CDR1 reads MNHEY; CDR2 reads SVGAGI. This CDR3 contains 15 residues.

This clonotype was detected ten times or more. V usage is TRBV4-3 and J usage is TRBJ1-1; D might be TRBD1 (5 bases). CDR1 is LGHNA, CDR2 YSLEER, per germline. V was clipped by 0 bases and J by 6 bases, with 17 bases between them. This CDR3 has 16 amino acids. CDR3 DNA sequence: TGCGCCAGCAGCCAAGACGCTACAGGCCCGGGGGCTGAAGCTTTCTTT. This gives the protein CASSQDATGPGAEAFF.

This clonotype was counted at least ten times. The genes are TRBV7-9 and TRBJ2-7, with D tentatively TRBD1 (5 bases). Germline V gene data show CDR1 as SEHNR and CDR2 as FQNEAQ (reference sequence). V was trimmed by 5 bases and J by 0 bases, leaving 11 bases between them. The CDR3 extends over 14 amino acids. The CDR3 nucleotides are TGTGCCAGCAGCCTAACGACAGTCTCCTACGAGCAGTACTTC. It yields the protein CASSLTTVSYEQYF.

The sample holds many counts of this clonotype. The gene calls are TRBV29-1 and TRBJ1-5; no clear D. The CDR3 consists of 13 residues. Germline assignment: CDR1 SQVTM and CDR2 ANQGSEA. V lost 4 bases to trimming and J lost 4 bases, with 11 bases between them. DNA of the CDR3: TGCAGCGTTGGTGGCCTCGAAAATCAGCCCCAGCATTTT. Translating gives CSVGGLENQPQHF.

The chain has TRBV14 and TRBJ1-4, with a possible D match to TRBD1 (6 bases). CDR1 SGHDN and CDR2 FVKESK come from the germline V gene. The ends were cut back, 2 bases at V and 0 bases at J, with 10 bases in the middle. The CDR3 sequence is 16 residues long. The CDR3 protein is CASSQRGGATNEKLFF. The CDR3 DNA sequence: TGTGCCAGCAGCCAAAGGGGGGGCGCAACTAATGAAAAACTGTTTTTT.

This clonotype has ten or more counts. CDR3 sequence reads: CSADSSLNTEAFF. The CDR3 region has the DNA TGCAGCGCGGACAGCTCACTGAACACTGAAGCTTTCTTT. The chain joins TRBV29-1 to TRBJ1-1, with D possibly being TRBD1 (6 bases). Germline CDR1 reads SQVTM; CDR2 reads ANQGSEA. The CDR3 is made up of 13 amino acids. Trimming removed 7 bases from V and 0 bases from J, with 12 bases in between.

The table lists this clonotype with many counts. The chain carries TRBV20-1 and TRBJ1-5; 9 bases map to TRBD1. The CDR3 contains 13 residues. The germline V gene has CDR1 DFQATT and CDR2 SNEGSKA (reference sequence). J gave up 5 bases and V 5 bases, and 4 bases lay outside the gene matches. CDR3 sequence reads: CSAGTGRYQPQHF. CDR3 DNA sequence: TGCAGTGCTGGGACAGGGCGGTATCAGCCCCAGCATTTT.

This clonotype has ten or more counts. The chain employs TRBV3-1 and TRBJ2-7; TRBD1 agrees at 8 bases. The CDR3 spans 14 residues. V lost 4 bases and J lost 3; bases outside the gene matches: 5. Looked up from germline, CDR1 is LGHDT and CDR2 is YNNKEL (reference sequence). The DNA for the CDR3 is TGTGCCAGCAGCCCCGGGACAGGAGACTACGAGCAGTACTTC. Its protein is CASSPGTGDYEQYF.

This chain uses TRBV30 with TRBJ1-1, with 8 bases aligning to TRBD1. Germline CDR1 reads GTSNPN; CDR2 reads SVGIG (reference sequence). With V trimmed by 3 bases and J by 7 bases, 7 bases remained unmatched. The CDR3 consists of 13 residues. The CDR3 DNA reads TGTGCCTGGAGACCGGGACAGGAACTTGAAGCTTTCTTT. Amino acid sequence: CAWRPGQELEAFF.

In this sample, this clonotype turned up many times. This rearrangement joins TRBV5-6 to TRBJ1-5; a possible D gene is TRBD1 (5 bases). The CDR3 is 16 residues long. V gave up 6 bases and J gave up 2 bases, with 18 bases separating them. Germline CDR1 reads SGHDT; CDR2 reads YYEEEE. This chain's CDR3 is CASTLGSGDGNQPQHF. The CDR3 nucleotides are TGTGCCAGCACCCTAGGCTCCGGGGACGGCAATCAGCCCCAGCATTTT.

This clonotype was seen repeatedly, ten times or more. This chain uses TRBV5-5 with TRBJ2-6; D unclear. V was trimmed by 0 bases and J by 1 base, leaving 2 bases between them. The germline V gene encodes CDR1 SGHKS and CDR2 YYEKEE (reference sequence). CDR3 length equals 14 residues. The CDR3 DNA reads TGTGCCAGCAGCTTGGTTTCTGGGGCCAACGTCCTGACTTTC. Translation: CASSLVSGANVLTF.

This clonotype was recorded a few times. V gene TRBV24-1 combines with J gene TRBJ2-1, with D perhaps given as TRBD1 or TRBD2 (5 bases each). Looked up from germline, CDR1 is KGHDR and CDR2 is SFDVKD. The CDR3 loop spans 17 amino acids. Trimming shortened V by 3 bases and J by 6 bases, and 20 bases separated the two germline ends. In DNA form, the CDR3 reads TGTGCCACCAGTGATCCTCTGACAGAGGTGAGGGTCAATGAGCAGTTCTTC. Translation: CATSDPLTEVRVNEQFF.

This clonotype showed up many times. The gene calls are TRBV28 and TRBJ1-5; D is undetermined. V was shortened by 2 bases and J by 9 bases, with 17 bases between the two germline ends. Germline CDR1 and CDR2: MDHEN and SYDVKM. The CDR3 has 15 amino acids. The CDR3 bases are TGTGCCAGCAGTTTAGGGTCGGGTTTCCGGTCGCCCCAGCATTTT. Translation: CASSLGSGFRSPQHF.

This clonotype was seen at least ten times. The V gene is TRBV2, the J gene TRBJ1-4; D uncertain. CDR3 length: 17 amino acids. The V end was cut by 3 bases, the J end by 3 bases, with 17 bases between. In germline, CDR1 is SNHLY, CDR2 FYNNEI. CDR3 sequence reads: CASSEEGPLLANEKLFF. CDR3 DNA sequence: TGTGCCAGCAGTGAGGAAGGACCCCTGCTGGCTAATGAAAAACTGTTTTTT. Full variable domain (outside the CDR3, taken from reference TRBV2 and TRBJ1-4): EPEVTQTPSHQVTQMGQEVILRCVPISNHLYFYWYRQILGQKVEFLVSFYNNEISEKSEIFDDQFSVERPDGSNFTLKIRSTKLEDSAMYFCASSEEGPLLANEKLFFGSGTQLSVL.